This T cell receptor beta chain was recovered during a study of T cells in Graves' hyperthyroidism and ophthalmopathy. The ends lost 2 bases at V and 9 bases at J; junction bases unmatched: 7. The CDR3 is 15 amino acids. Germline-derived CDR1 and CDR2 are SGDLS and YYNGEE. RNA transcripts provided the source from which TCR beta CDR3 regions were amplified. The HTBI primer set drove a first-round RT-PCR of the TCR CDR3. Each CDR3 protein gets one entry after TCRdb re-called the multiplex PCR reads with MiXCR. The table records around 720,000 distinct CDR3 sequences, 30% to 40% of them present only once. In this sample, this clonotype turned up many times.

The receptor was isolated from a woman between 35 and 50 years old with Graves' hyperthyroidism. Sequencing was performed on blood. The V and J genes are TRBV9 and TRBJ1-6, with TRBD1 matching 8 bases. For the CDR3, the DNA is TGTGCCAGCAGCGTTTCGACAGGGGAGGGTTCACCCCTCCACTTT. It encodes CASSVSTGEGSPLHF.